This entry is about one T cell receptor beta chain. TCRdb keeps only in-frame clones here, not all; method: immunoSEQ multiplex PCR. The repertoire holds 68,000 or so clones, with around 93% as singletons. The sample comes from a study of T cell clones after liver transplantation. The CDR3 runs to 14 residues. Germline V CDR1 and CDR2: KGHSH, LQKENI. V was shortened by 3 bases and J by 3 bases, with 11 bases between the two germline ends. The TCR comes from a human patient who received a liver transplant. A subset of T cells may come from the graft donor. The chain recombines TRBV18 with TRBJ1-1, with D possibly TRBD1 on 5 matching bases. Sample: CD4+ T cells from blood, taken less than 28 months after liver transplant. DNA for the CDR3: TGTGCCAGCTCACCTCCTGGGGACGACACTGAAGCTTTCTTT. It codes for CASSPPGDDTEAFF.